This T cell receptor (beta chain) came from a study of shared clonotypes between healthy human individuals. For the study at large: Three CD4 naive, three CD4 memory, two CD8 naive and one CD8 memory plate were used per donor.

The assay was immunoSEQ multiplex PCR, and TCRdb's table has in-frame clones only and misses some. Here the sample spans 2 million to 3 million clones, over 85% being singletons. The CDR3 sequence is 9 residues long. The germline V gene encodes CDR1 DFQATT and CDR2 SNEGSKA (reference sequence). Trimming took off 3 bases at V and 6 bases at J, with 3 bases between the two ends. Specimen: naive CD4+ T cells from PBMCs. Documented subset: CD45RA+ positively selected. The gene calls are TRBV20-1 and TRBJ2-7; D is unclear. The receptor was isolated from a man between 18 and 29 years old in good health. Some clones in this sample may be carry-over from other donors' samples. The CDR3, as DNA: TGCAGTGCTAGTCCCGAGCAGTACTTC. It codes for CSASPEQYF.